The 18 T cell receptor beta chains below come from one sample, sequenced in a study of T cells after yellow fever vaccination. One entry per CDR3 protein results from TCRdb running MiXCR on the 5' RACE reads. This sample has over 250,000 distinct CDR3 sequences, with about 5.2% found just once. This material consisted of CD4+ T cells sorted from PBMCs, taken on the day of the yellow fever booster vaccination. The source of these receptors is a man younger than 30 who received the YFV17D yellow fever vaccine.

The chain uses TRBV29-1 and TRBJ2-1, with a possible D match to TRBD2 (6 bases). The ends were cut back, 5 bases at V and 8 bases at J, with 16 bases in the middle. The CDR3 runs to 13 residues. Germline lookup yields CDR1 SQVTM and CDR2 ANQGSEA. The CDR3 here is CSVRGLWGDEQFF. The DNA of the CDR3 is TGCAGCGTTAGGGGCCTGTGGGGGGATGAGCAGTTCTTC.

This clonotype was picked up a small number of times. In DNA form, the CDR3 reads TGCAGTGCCGACTCGGGTCTGAACACTGAAGCTTTCTTT. This gives the protein CSADSGLNTEAFF. This chain links TRBV20-1 with TRBJ1-1; no firm D call. Trimming pared 6 bases from V and 0 bases from J, leaving 11 bases between. Germline V gene data show CDR1 as DFQATT and CDR2 as SNEGSKA (reference sequence). The CDR3 extends over 13 amino acids.

This clonotype has a handful of counts. The rearrangement joins TRBV28 to TRBJ2-1; 11 positions agree with TRBD2. Germline-derived CDR1 and CDR2 are MDHEN and SYDVKM. Germline trimming cut 4 bases from V and 5 bases from J; bases unmatched to any gene: 7. The length of the CDR3 is 16 residues. CDR3 sequence reads: CASSSPSGGRNNEQFF. The CDR3 DNA is TGTGCCAGCAGTTCCCCTAGCGGGGGGCGAAACAATGAGCAGTTCTTC.

The chain carries TRBV7-2 and TRBJ2-1; 11 bases agree with TRBD2. Trimming at V came to 4 bases and at J to 6 bases, leaving 8 bases not matched to a gene. The CDR3 sequence is 16 residues long. Germline values: CDR1 SGHTA, CDR2 FQGNSA. CDR3 sequence: CASSSQGTSGINEQFF. In DNA form, the CDR3 reads TGTGCCAGCAGCTCCCAGGGGACTAGCGGAATCAATGAGCAGTTCTTC.

There are many counts of this clonotype. The chain couples TRBV10-3 to TRBJ1-1, with unresolved D. V lost 6 bases, J lost 3 bases, and 14 bases lay in between. The germline gives CDR1 ENHRY, CDR2 SYGVKD. The CDR3 loop spans 14 amino acids. CDR3 region: CAISPHSMDTEAFF. Written as DNA, the CDR3 is TGTGCCATCAGCCCCCATTCGATGGACACTGAAGCTTTCTTT.

The J gene is TRBJ2-7, the V gene TRBV2; D not resolved. Trimming shortened V by 4 bases and J by 3 bases, and 10 bases separated the two germline ends. Germline CDR1 is SNHLY and CDR2 is FYNNEI. The CDR3 is 13 amino acids. This CDR3 is CASSVLQNYEQYF. DNA of the CDR3: TGTGCCAGCAGTGTCTTGCAGAACTACGAGCAGTACTTC.

This clonotype was observed at least ten times. V and J are TRBV12-3 or TRBV12-4 and TRBJ2-7; D is unresolved. Deletions cut 3 bases from V and 2 bases from J, with 8 bases between. The length of the CDR3 is 13 residues. The CDR3 sequence is CASSFGVAYEQYF. CDR3 sequence (DNA): TGTGCCAGCAGTTTTGGTGTCGCCTACGAGCAGTACTTC.

The chain couples TRBV5-5 to TRBJ2-4; TRBD2 matches at 12 bases. CDR3 length equals 18 residues. J lost 1 base, V lost 3 bases, and 8 bases had no gene match. Germline V gene lookup returns CDR1 SGHKS and CDR2 YYEKEE (reference sequence). Written as DNA, the CDR3 is TGTGCCAGCAGCTACGGACTAGCGGGAACACAGGCCAAAAACATTCAGTACTTC. As protein: CASSYGLAGTQAKNIQYF.

This clonotype has at least ten counts. The V and J genes are TRBV20-1 and TRBJ2-5; 7 positions match TRBD1. V lost 5 bases, J lost 5 bases, and 11 bases stayed unmatched. Germline loops: CDR1 DFQATT, CDR2 SNEGSKA (reference sequence). This CDR3 region has 14 residues. CDR3 nucleotide sequence: TGCAGTGCTCCCCTACAGGGGCCAAAGGAGACCCAGTACTTC. It codes for CSAPLQGPKETQYF.

This clonotype came up a few times. The gene calls are TRBV7-8 and TRBJ2-3; unclear D gene. This CDR3 comprises 13 residues. Germline CDR1 is SGHVS and CDR2 is FQNEAQ. V shed 1 base and J shed 10 bases, with 12 bases lying between them. In DNA, the CDR3 is TGTGCCAGCAGCTTAGAAAAGCCAAATTCGCAGTATTTT. This gives the protein CASSLEKPNSQYF.

In its sample, this clonotype was seen many times. The chain is built from TRBV6-2 or TRBV6-3 and TRBJ1-5, with D tentatively TRBD1 (6 bases). The germline V gene has CDR1 MNHEY and CDR2 SVGEGT. This CDR3 contains 14 residues. V lost 0 bases and J 5 bases, leaving 8 bases between the germline ends. The CDR3 bases are TGTGCCAGCAGTTACTCGGGGGGCTATCAGCCCCAGCATTTT. Translated: CASSYSGGYQPQHF.

This sequence joins TRBV10-3 and TRBJ2-1; 13 positions match TRBD2. V was clipped by 4 bases and J by 6 bases; unmatched bases: 12. The CDR3 has 18 amino acids. CDR1 and CDR2 (germline): ENHRY, SYGVKD. The CDR3 sequence is CAISGRAGTSGTGNEQFF. In DNA, the CDR3 is TGTGCCATCAGTGGACGCGCCGGGACTAGCGGGACCGGCAATGAGCAGTTCTTC.

V is TRBV4-3 and J is TRBJ2-3, with D uncertain. Germline V gene sequence: CDR1 LGHNA, CDR2 YSLEER. The CDR3 extends over 15 amino acids. Trimming removed 5 bases at V and 2 bases at J, with 14 bases between. The CDR3 DNA is TGCGCCAGCAGCGACGGACGCGCGGTCACAGATACGCAGTATTTT. Amino acids: CASSDGRAVTDTQYF.

This clonotype has a count of ten or more. This sequence joins TRBV25-1 and TRBJ2-1, with D unresolved. Germline lookup yields CDR1 MGHDK and CDR2 SYGVNS. The CDR3 covers 13 residues. Trimming took off 3 bases at V and 9 bases at J, with 12 bases between the two ends. CDR3 amino acids: CASSDRSWGEQFF. The DNA of the CDR3 is TGTGCCAGCAGTGACCGGAGCTGGGGTGAGCAGTTCTTC.

This clonotype came up a few times. This chain connects TRBV28 to TRBJ2-5; no clear D. CDR1 and CDR2 from the germline V gene are MDHEN and SYDVKM. The CDR3 has 11 residues. Trimming shortened V by 7 bases and J by 5 bases, and 8 bases separated the two germline ends. For the CDR3, the DNA is TGTGCCAGCAATCAGAGGGAGACCCAGTACTTC. Protein: CASNQRETQYF.

In DNA, the CDR3 is TGCAGTGCTAGGAGGGAAAAACTGTTTTTT. Encoded protein: CSARREKLFF. This sequence joins TRBV20-1 and TRBJ1-4; D is unclear. V was clipped by 3 bases and J by 8 bases, with 4 bases between them. The CDR3 totals 10 residues. Germline V gives CDR1 DFQATT, CDR2 SNEGSKA (reference sequence).

This clonotype occurred a few times. The chain couples TRBV10-2 to TRBJ1-2; possibly TRBD1 for D (6 bases). The germline CDR1 and CDR2 sequences are WSHSY and SAAADI. The CDR3 spans 15 residues. V shed 3 bases and J shed 7 bases, with 18 bases lying between them. This chain's CDR3 is CASSDLRGFLRGYTF. CDR3 DNA: TGCGCCAGCAGTGATTTAAGGGGGTTTCTACGTGGCTACACCTTC.

Only a few counts were recorded for this clonotype. The chain carries TRBV12-3 or TRBV12-4 and TRBJ2-3; TRBD1 or TRBD2 may be the D gene (5 bases each). The V and J ends lost 10 bases and 4 bases respectively, with 15 bases between them. The CDR3 is made up of 13 amino acids. The CDR3 DNA follows: TGTGCCACCGGGACGGAGGCCCCAGATACGCAGTATTTT. Protein sequence: CATGTEAPDTQYF.